This TCR beta chain came from a study of graft-versus-host responses after intestinal transplantation (dated by TCRdb to the early 2020s). The study in broad terms: The transplants that recipients got were multivisceral, liver-intestinal, or isolated intestinal. Every recipient was given anti-thymocyte globulin induction, then maintenance tacrolimus and steroids for roughly 3 years. After intestinal transplantation, graft-versus-host and host-versus-graft alloreactive T cell clones in the graft, circulation and bone marrow were tracked using bulk TCR-beta CDR3 sequencing. Alloreactive clones were identified by sequencing pre-transplant mixed lymphocyte reaction products and comparing these products with unstimulated pre-transplant donor and recipient T cells. Of the 20 to 25 intestinal transplant recipients enrolled in the cohort, one of whom was a retransplant, 3 patients without pretransplant specimens were excluded. A peak of at least 4% donor T cells among recipient peripheral blood mononuclear cells was the definition used for donor T cell macrochimerism. Rather than being sequenced by the commercial service, samples from three later patients were sequenced in-house on an Illumina MiSeq and processed with MiXCR. Results the study describes overall, beyond this receptor: In patients with donor T cell macrochimerism, the allografts had high GvH to HvG T cell clonal ratios. The relatively low number and heterogeneity of intestinal transplant patients limited the conclusions. Early after transplant, peak levels of circulating GvH clones were associated with declines in HvG clones. GvH clones were detected in recipient bone marrow, and some of these GvH clones were observed earlier in ileal mucosa or blood, consistent with an intestinal mucosal origin.

Note on this clone: The clone's antigen remains unknown. No base quality values were provided; no much bigger clone lies one nucleotide off.

This specimen's time point label, interpreted: cells obtained before transplantation from donor or recipient. CD3+CD4+ and CD3+CD8+ populations were FACS-sorted from unstimulated pre-transplant donor and recipient cells taken from spleen or lymph nodes. Libraries were built with the immunoSEQ multiplex PCR assay. In most patients, genomic DNA was isolated using the Qiagen DNeasy Blood and Tissue Kit and sent frozen to Adaptive Biotechnologies for TCR sequencing. For most patients, genomic DNA was subjected to high-throughput TCR-beta CDR3 sequencing by Adaptive Biotechnologies. The authors processed their data as follows. Adaptive's ImmunoSEQ software was the source of the TCR sequencing data for fewer than 20 patients, while three other patients were processed with MiXCR and VDJtools. To correct CD4 versus CD8 sorting errors, sequences present in both subsets at a frequency ratio below 5:1 were removed. CDR3 nucleotide sequences shared between donor and recipient were removed because the origin of such sequences could not be assigned. To count as alloreactive, a clone needed at least 2-fold expansion over unstimulated cells and a minimum CFSE-low frequency of 0.002% (template counts) or 0.001% (read counts). Clones were considered mappable if detected in sequenced pre-transplant spleen, lymph node, or MLR CFSE-low populations of the donor or recipient. Cumulative frequency of alloreactive clones was calculated as a percentage of all sequences weighted by copy number. This immuneACCESS table, as held by TCRdb, lists in-frame sequences with V and J called but not all clones. Of the missing ones, under half trace to an unresolved V gene in checked studies; the others have no known cause. V and J calls and clone size are given by that table; D and trimming were obtained from the DNA. The sample contains fewer than 110,000 clones, 80% to 90% of them found a single time. The ten largest clones add up to less than 0.85% of the sample.

The receptor comes from a human donor who was the organ donor for an intestinal transplant. The sequencing here drew on unstimulated CD4+ T cells sorted from spleen or lymph node cells, taken before transplant.

The nucleotide sequence reads TGTGCCAGCAGTCCAAGACGAGACACTGAAGCTTTCTTT. Its protein product is CASSPRRDTEAFF. This receptor chain uses TRBV25-1 and TRBJ1-1; the D gene cannot be resolved reliably. The CDR3 covers 13 residues, taking in both the cysteine and the phenylalanine. The only DNA kept is the CDR3, 39 bases in frame from the first base. The germline V gene sets CDR1 to MGHDK and CDR2 to SYGVNS. V sheds 5 bases and J sheds 3 bases, leaving 10 bases between their ends.